Below, 30 T cell receptor beta chains from the same sample are listed, as sequenced in a study of glioma-infiltrating T cells after dendritic cell vaccination. Time point meaning: after dendritic cell vaccination, including at tumor progression/relapse. Profiled with immunoSEQ multiplex PCR; TCRdb holds only in-frame clones, not every one. The top ten hold 5.4% of the sample, which has approximately 92,000 clones, approximately 80% seen once. The specimen comprised blood, sampled after dendritic cell vaccination. Receptors were obtained from a human donor with glioblastoma.

V gene TRBV5-1 combines with J gene TRBJ1-2; 10 nucleotides line up with TRBD1. Germline V gene sequence: CDR1 SGHRS, CDR2 YFSETQ. V shed 4 bases and J 7 bases; nucleotides not matched to a gene: 4. The CDR3 totals 13 residues. The chain's CDR3 is CASSPDRGLGYTF. As DNA, the CDR3 is TGCGCCAGCAGCCCCGACAGGGGGCTTGGCTACACCTTC.

J is TRBJ1-1 and V is TRBV6-5, with TRBD1 as a possible D gene (5 bases). In germline, CDR1 is MNHEY, CDR2 SVGAGI. V lost 2 bases and J 1 base, leaving 8 bases between the germline ends. The CDR3 contains 14 residues. CDR3 DNA sequence: TGTGCCAGCAGTTACGGGGCACCGAACACTGAAGCTTTCTTT. This translates into CASSYGAPNTEAFF.

The V call is TRBV6-5, the J call TRBJ1-4; possibly TRBD1 for D (6 bases). Looked up from germline, CDR1 is MNHEY and CDR2 is SVGAGI. The CDR3 is 13 residues long. V shed 6 bases and J shed 10 bases, with 15 bases lying between them. As DNA, the CDR3 is TGTGCCAGCAGCGAAATCGGGACACGAAAACTGTTTTTT. Its translation is CASSEIGTRKLFF.

This chain links TRBV15 with TRBJ2-1; D remains ambiguous. Germline V CDR1 and CDR2: LNHNV, YYDKDF (reference sequence). The CDR3 extends over 15 amino acids. V lost 1 base to trimming and J lost 8 bases, with 15 bases between them. The CDR3 reads CATSRGPIVAHEQFF. DNA for the CDR3: TGTGCCACCAGCAGAGGTCCTATCGTAGCCCATGAGCAGTTCTTC.

This clone was seen a few times. The chain couples TRBV4-2 to TRBJ1-3, with D possibly matching TRBD1 (5 bases). The V end was cut by 4 bases, the J end by 4 bases, with 17 bases between. This CDR3 contains 16 residues. Germline CDR1 and CDR2: LGHNA and YNFKEQ. The CDR3 here is CASSPAQAPSGNTIYF. For the CDR3, the DNA is TGTGCCAGCAGCCCGGCACAGGCTCCGTCGGGAAACACCATATATTTT.

J is TRBJ2-7 and V is TRBV14, with a tentative D call TRBD1 (6 bases). V lost 4 bases and J 5 bases, leaving 18 bases between the germline ends. CDR3 length equals 15 residues. Germline V lookup: CDR1 SGHDN, CDR2 FVKESK. This CDR3 reads CASSRRGGDRDEQYF. The CDR3 DNA reads TGTGCCAGCAGCCGAAGAGGGGGAGATCGGGACGAGCAGTACTTC.

The chain links TRBV30 to TRBJ1-1, with TRBD1 matching 7 bases. Trimming cost V 2 bases and J 0 bases; bases outside gene matches: 6. This CDR3 has 15 amino acids. The germline CDR1 and CDR2 sequences are GTSNPN and SVGIG (reference sequence). The DNA for the CDR3 is TGTGCCTGGAGTTCCTGGGACAGAGTGAACACTGAAGCTTTCTTT. Protein sequence: CAWSSWDRVNTEAFF.

This sequence joins TRBV27 and TRBJ2-3, with 16 bases lining up with TRBD2. The ends lost 2 bases at V and 6 bases at J; junction bases unmatched: 8. Germline V gives CDR1 MNHEY, CDR2 SMNVEV (reference sequence). The CDR3 covers 18 residues. CDR3 sequence (DNA): TGTGCCAGCAGTTTAGTGGGACTAGCGGGAGGGTTACGGGATACGCAGTATTTT. Encoded protein: CASSLVGLAGGLRDTQYF.

The chain joins TRBV28 to TRBJ2-7, with D possibly TRBD1 on 5 matching bases. Per germline, CDR1 MDHEN and CDR2 SYDVKM. The CDR3 length is 14 residues. Trimming left V 5 bases short and J 6 bases short, with 17 bases between. The CDR3 coding sequence is TGTGCCAGCAGTGTAACAGGCCATTTGTCCGAGCAGTACTTC. Protein product: CASSVTGHLSEQYF.

The CDR3 DNA is TGTGCCAGCAGTTCCCATAGCAGGGGGCCCTCCTACGAGCAGTACTTC. This sequence encodes CASSSHSRGPSYEQYF. The J gene is TRBJ2-7, the V gene TRBV27; 8 bases align to TRBD1. The trim removed 4 bases at V and 0 bases at J, leaving 8 bases unmatched. The CDR3 is 16 amino acids. The germline V gene has CDR1 MNHEY and CDR2 SMNVEV (reference sequence).

The DNA for the CDR3 is TGTGCCAGCAGCGTAGAAGGCTTAGGGGGCATCAGGGAAAAACTGTTTTTT. Protein product: CASSVEGLGGIREKLFF. V gene TRBV9 combines with J gene TRBJ1-4; 7 bases match TRBD1. CDR1 SGDLS and CDR2 YYNGEE come from the germline V gene. This CDR3 spans 17 amino acids. V shed 0 bases and J 8 bases; nucleotides not matched to a gene: 13. Full variable domain (rest looked up from reference TRBV9 and TRBJ1-4): DSGVTQTPKHLITATGQRVTLRCSPRSGDLSVYWYQQSLDQGLQFLIQYYNGEERAKGNILERFSAQQFPDLHSELNLSSLELGDSALYFCASSVEGLGGIREKLFFGSGTQLSVL.

The chain uses TRBV4-1 and TRBJ1-3, with 9 bases lining up with TRBD1. CDR3 length equals 18 residues. With 4 bases clipped from V and 6 bases from J, the junction kept 16 bases outside the gene matches. Germline loops: CDR1 MGHRA, CDR2 YSYEKL. In nucleotides, the CDR3 is TGCGCCAGCAGCCGAGGGATGACAGGGGGTCCTGGATTAAACACCATATATTTT. As protein: CASSRGMTGGPGLNTIYF.

This clone was detected only once. This CDR3 is CASRIAGGAYNEQFF. The DNA of the CDR3 is TGTGCCAGCAGGATAGCGGGAGGGGCCTACAATGAGCAGTTCTTC. V is TRBV6-5 and J is TRBJ2-1; TRBD2 matches at 11 bases. Germline V lookup: CDR1 MNHEY, CDR2 SVGAGI. This CDR3 is 15 amino acids long. With 6 bases clipped from V and 2 bases from J, the junction kept 3 bases outside the gene matches.

This clone has just a few counts. The V call is TRBV29-1, the J call TRBJ1-2; D is perhaps TRBD1 (6 bases). V was pared by 6 bases and J by 4 bases, with 9 bases between. CDR3 length: 11 amino acids. Germline CDR1 SQVTM, CDR2 ANQGSEA. The CDR3 bases are TGCAGCGTCCAGGACAGCTATGGCTACACCTTC. This sequence encodes CSVQDSYGYTF.

J is TRBJ1-5 and V is TRBV5-1; D possibly corresponds to TRBD1 (6 bases). V lost 5 bases to trimming and J lost 3 bases, with 12 bases between them. The CDR3 runs to 14 residues. Germline assignment: CDR1 SGHRS and CDR2 YFSETQ. This CDR3 reads CASRGPGDNQPQHF. The CDR3 DNA sequence: TGCGCCAGCAGAGGGCCAGGGGACAATCAGCCCCAGCATTTT.

This clone has just one count. The chain combines TRBV2 with TRBJ1-2; D not resolved. Germline-derived CDR1 and CDR2 are SNHLY and FYNNEI. CDR3 length equals 12 residues. Trimming removed 3 bases at V and 5 bases at J, with 7 bases between. The chain's CDR3 is CASSEASYGYTF. The CDR3 DNA reads TGTGCCAGCAGTGAGGCTTCTTATGGCTACACCTTC.

CDR3 in DNA: TGTGCCAGTTCCATTGGACTAGCGACAGATACGCAGTATTTT. It yields the protein CASSIGLATDTQYF. This chain links TRBV19 with TRBJ2-3, with 9 bases aligning to TRBD2. V shed 8 bases and J 3 bases; nucleotides not matched to a gene: 6. This CDR3 has 14 amino acids. Germline CDR1 reads LNHDA; CDR2 reads SQIVND (reference sequence).

The rearrangement uses TRBV6-5 and TRBJ1-2, with D possibly being TRBD1 (5 bases). Trimming removed 0 bases from V and 5 bases from J, with 13 bases in between. The CDR3 runs to 15 residues. The germline V gene has CDR1 MNHEY and CDR2 SVGAGI. The CDR3 loop reads CASSYSQGVGYGYTF. The CDR3 coding sequence is TGTGCCAGCAGTTACTCGCAGGGTGTAGGGTATGGCTACACCTTC.

The chain carries TRBV6-1 and TRBJ2-6; TRBD2 is a possible D gene (5 bases). This CDR3 contains 15 residues. The V gene's germline CDR1 is MNHNS and CDR2 SASEGT. V lost 6 bases and J 2 bases, leaving 11 bases between the germline ends. CDR3 region: CASSEMGAGANVLTF. The CDR3 DNA is TGTGCCAGCAGCGAAATGGGAGCTGGGGCCAACGTCCTGACTTTC.

This clone was observed a handful of times. This sequence joins TRBV2 and TRBJ2-5, with 9 nucleotides matching TRBD2. From germline, CDR1 is SNHLY and CDR2 FYNNEI. V was pared by 3 bases and J by 4 bases, with 3 bases of the junction left unmatched. The CDR3 is made up of 14 amino acids. CDR3 in amino acids: CASSEGGGGETQYF. The CDR3 coding sequence is TGTGCCAGCAGTGAGGGCGGGGGGGGAGAGACCCAGTACTTC.

The chain recombines TRBV4-1 with TRBJ2-7, with 9 bases that match TRBD2. CDR3 size: 14 residues. V was pared by 1 base and J by 2 bases, with 0 bases of the junction left unmatched. Germline V gene lookup returns CDR1 MGHRA and CDR2 YSYEKL. The CDR3 sequence: CASSQVAGAYEQYF. The CDR3 bases are TGCGCCAGCAGCCAAGTAGCGGGGGCCTACGAGCAGTACTTC.

The chain combines TRBV28 with TRBJ2-5; D possibly corresponds to TRBD1 (6 bases). TRBJ2-7 matches the DNA end more closely, so the J call is doubtful. This CDR3 region has 13 residues. CDR1 is MDHEN and CDR2 is SYDVKM in the germline V gene. CDR3 sequence: CASSSPGEYEQYF. CDR3 coding DNA: TGTGCCAGCAGTTCCCCAGGGGAGTACGAGCAGTACTTC.

This sequence joins TRBV2 and TRBJ2-3; TRBD1 matches 7 bases. The V gene's germline CDR1 is SNHLY and CDR2 FYNNEI. J gave up 4 bases and V 6 bases, and 7 bases lay outside the gene matches. The CDR3 is made up of 14 amino acids. The CDR3 nucleotides are TGTGCCAGCAGCCCGACAGGGAGTCCAGATACGCAGTATTTT. Its protein is CASSPTGSPDTQYF.

The rearrangement joins TRBV19 to TRBJ2-1, with 8 positions matching TRBD2. Losses at the gene ends were 3 bases for V and 10 bases for J; bases not matched to a gene: 17. There are 17 residues in the CDR3. In germline, CDR1 is LNHDA, CDR2 SQIVND (reference sequence). This CDR3 is CASSILGRGAGALEQFF. In nucleotides, the CDR3 is TGTGCCAGTAGTATCCTGGGTCGGGGAGCGGGAGCTCTAGAGCAGTTCTTC. The full variable domain, rest sourced from reference TRBV19 and TRBJ2-1, is DGGITQSPKYLFRKEGQNVTLSCEQNLNHDAMYWYRQDPGQGLRLIYYSQIVNDFQKGDIAEGYSVSREKKESFPLTVTSAQKNPTAFYLCASSILGRGAGALEQFFGPGTRLTVL.

The V and J genes are TRBV18 and TRBJ2-5; TRBD2 matches at 7 bases. V lost 6 bases to trimming and J lost 2 bases; unmatched junction nucleotides: 6. Germline V gene sequence: CDR1 KGHSH, CDR2 LQKENI. This CDR3 spans 14 amino acids. CDR3: CASSLGRAQETQYF. The DNA for the CDR3 is TGTGCCAGCTCCCTGGGGAGGGCACAAGAGACCCAGTACTTC.

J is TRBJ1-1 and V is TRBV4-1; D possibly corresponds to TRBD1 (5 bases). Trimming left V 4 bases short and J 4 bases short, with 13 bases between. Germline V lookup: CDR1 MGHRA, CDR2 YSYEKL. The CDR3 sequence is 14 residues long. CDR3 in DNA: TGCGCCAGCAGCCGAGAGCGGGGGGGCACTGAAGCTTTCTTT. Protein: CASSRERGGTEAFF.

The CDR3 nucleotides read TGTGCCAGCTCAGCAGGGGCCTACCCCTACAATGAGCAGTTCTTC. This encodes CASSAGAYPYNEQFF. This chain joins TRBV18 and TRBJ2-1; D possibly corresponds to TRBD1 (6 bases). Germline lookup yields CDR1 KGHSH and CDR2 LQKENI. CDR3 length: 15 residues. Trimming removed 5 bases from V and 2 bases from J, with 13 bases in between.

There are a few counts of this clone. V and J are TRBV7-9 and TRBJ2-1; 13 nucleotides align to TRBD2. The V segment lost 8 bases and the J segment 6 bases; nucleotides outside the gene matches: 13. Germline lookup yields CDR1 SEHNR and CDR2 FQNEAQ (reference sequence). The CDR3 runs to 17 residues. CDR3 in DNA: TGTGCCAGCGGGGCCGTGGACGGACTAGCGGGGGTCAATGAGCAGTTCTTC. This codes for CASGAVDGLAGVNEQFF.

The rearrangement uses TRBV5-1 and TRBJ2-7, with 12 bases fitting TRBD2. The V gene end was trimmed by 0 bases and the J gene end by 4 bases; junction bases not matched to a gene: 5. The CDR3 runs to 16 residues. In germline, CDR1 is SGHRS, CDR2 YFSETQ. The CDR3 region has the DNA TGCGCCAGCAGCTTGGCGACTAGCGGGAGTCAGTACGAGCAGTACTTC. It is translated as CASSLATSGSQYEQYF.

This clone was found a few times. The chain uses TRBV11-2 and TRBJ1-2; D possibly corresponds to TRBD1 (5 bases). Germline V lookup: CDR1 SGHAT, CDR2 FQNNGV. CDR3 length: 14 amino acids. V was pared by 0 bases and J by 7 bases, with 12 bases between. CDR3 protein: CASSLDWGRGGYTF. CDR3 DNA sequence: TGTGCCAGCAGCTTAGATTGGGGCAGAGGTGGCTACACCTTC.